This T cell receptor (beta chain) is drawn from a study of response to subunit inactivated influenza vaccine. Germline loops: CDR1 LGHDT, CDR2 YNNKEL (reference sequence). The CDR3 has 14 amino acids. V lost 3 bases, J lost 3 bases, and 12 bases lay in between. Study-wide results and limits: New T cells are recruited in small numbers by each seasonal influenza vaccination, according to the authors' suggestion.

There are a few counts of this clonotype. Its matching antigen is unknown. TCRdb re-derived calls from the RT-PCR reads in MiXCR, one entry per CDR3 protein. This sample has fewer than 700,000 distinct CDR3 sequences, with over 10% found just once. V gene TRBV3-1 combines with J gene TRBJ2-7, with a tentative D call TRBD1 (6 bases). The sequence was obtained from a man in his fifties who received an inactivated influenza vaccine. Sequences were derived from PBMCs from blood, sampled more than 35 days after vaccination. The CDR3 here is CASSHTQGIYEQYF. The DNA of the CDR3 is TGTGCCAGCAGCCACACGCAGGGGATCTACGAGCAGTACTTC.